Listed here are 8 T cell receptor beta chains from one sample, sequenced in a study of CD4 T cells in relation to SARS-CoV-2 and coronaviruses. TCRdb keeps only in-frame clones here, not all; method: immunoSEQ multiplex PCR. The repertoire holds 35,000 or so clones, with over 60% as singletons. These receptors' targets are unknown. The specimen was memory CD4+ T cells from PBMCs, cultured in vitro. The receptors derive from an adult with COVID-19.

The rearrangement links TRBV5-1 to TRBJ1-2; D remains ambiguous. V was pared by 4 bases and J by 6 bases, with 10 bases between. CDR3 length equals 12 residues. Germline assignment: CDR1 SGHRS and CDR2 YFSETQ. The CDR3 sequence: CASSEPGNGYTF. In nucleotides, the CDR3 is TGCGCCAGCAGCGAGCCGGGGAATGGCTACACCTTC.

The chain uses TRBV3-1 (or the pseudogene TRBV3-2) and TRBJ2-1, with D unclear. This CDR3 contains 15 residues. With 1 base removed from V and 5 bases from J, the gap between germline ends came to 12 bases. From germline, CDR1 is LGHDT and CDR2 YNNKEL (reference sequence). This CDR3 is CASSQVLETNNEQFF. The CDR3, as DNA: TGTGCCAGCAGCCAAGTCCTAGAGACAAACAATGAGCAGTTCTTC.

The chain has TRBV5-1 and TRBJ2-1; no reliable D call. There are 15 residues in the CDR3. Between the trimmed V and J ends, which lost 0 bases and 0 bases, there was a span of 7 bases. The germline V gene has CDR1 SGHRS and CDR2 YFSETQ. The CDR3 DNA reads as TGCGCCAGCAGCTTGGTGCAGTCCTCCTACAATGAGCAGTTCTTC. Its translation: CASSLVQSSYNEQFF.

The chain has TRBV3-1 (or the pseudogene TRBV3-2) and TRBJ2-5; D tentatively reads TRBD1 or TRBD2 (5 bases each). Germline V gives CDR1 LGHDT, CDR2 YNNKEL (reference sequence). The V and J ends lost 8 bases and 0 bases respectively, with 16 bases between them. The CDR3 contains 15 residues. CDR3 amino acids: CASCGDGWYQETQYF. Here the CDR3 DNA reads TGTGCCAGCTGTGGGGACGGTTGGTACCAAGAGACCCAGTACTTC.

This chain joins TRBV18 and TRBJ2-3, with 12 positions matching TRBD2. Germline V gives CDR1 KGHSH, CDR2 LQKENI. V gave up 6 bases and J gave up 6 bases; unmatched junction bases: 10. The CDR3 has 16 amino acids. CDR3 bases: TGTGCCAGCTCCCGAACGACTAGCGGGAGCTCGGATACGCAGTATTTT. Translation: CASSRTTSGSSDTQYF. Filled out from reference TRBV18 and TRBJ2-3, the complete variable domain reads NAGVMQNPRHLVRRRGQEARLRCSPMKGHSHVYWYRQLPEEGLKFMVYLQKENIIDESGMPKERFSAEFPKEGPSILRIQQVVRGDSAAYFCASSRTTSGSSDTQYFGPGTRLTVL.

The V gene is TRBV5-8, the J gene TRBJ2-7; 10 bases line up with TRBD1. The CDR3 covers 15 residues. The germline CDR1 and CDR2 sequences are SGHTS and YDEGEE. J lost 4 bases, V lost 4 bases, and 8 bases had no gene match. CDR3 nucleotides: TGTGCCAGCAGCCCGGTGAGACAGGGGGCGTACGAGCAGTACTTC. Its protein product is CASSPVRQGAYEQYF.

CDR3 loop: CASSQRDTQYF. DNA for the CDR3: TGTGCCAGCAGCCAAAGGGATACGCAGTATTTT. The chain combines TRBV12-3 or TRBV12-4 with TRBJ2-3; no firm D call. The CDR3 totals 11 residues. The V and J ends lost 6 bases and 6 bases respectively, with 7 bases between them.

The V gene is TRBV9, the J gene TRBJ2-3; maybe TRBD2 (5 bases). The CDR3 consists of 14 residues. Trimming stripped 4 bases from V and 2 bases from J, with 11 bases between. Germline CDR1 reads SGDLS; CDR2 reads YYNGEE. The CDR3 is CASSYGVNTDTQYF. DNA of the CDR3: TGTGCCAGCAGCTACGGGGTTAACACAGATACGCAGTATTTT.